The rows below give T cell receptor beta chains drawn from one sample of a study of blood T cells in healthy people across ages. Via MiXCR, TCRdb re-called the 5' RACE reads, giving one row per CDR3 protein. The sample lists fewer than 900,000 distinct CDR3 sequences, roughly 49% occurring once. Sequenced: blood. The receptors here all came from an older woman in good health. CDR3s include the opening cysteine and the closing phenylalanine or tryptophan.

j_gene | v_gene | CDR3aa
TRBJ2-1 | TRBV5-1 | CASSLAATGSGEQFF
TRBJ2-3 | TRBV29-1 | CSVQGLSSGSTDTQYF
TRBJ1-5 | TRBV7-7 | CASSSEVGQPQHF
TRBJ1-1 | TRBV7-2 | CASKVRNLNTEAFF
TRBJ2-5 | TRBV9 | CASSVESSHSGTQYF
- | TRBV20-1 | CSASTGTGAYEQYF
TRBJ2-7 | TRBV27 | CASKGAAYEQYF
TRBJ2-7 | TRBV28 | CACLSGEPYEQYF
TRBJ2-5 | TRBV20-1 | CSAREMRAGAQETQYF
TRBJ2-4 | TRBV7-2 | CASSRRTGGENIQYF
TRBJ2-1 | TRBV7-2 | CASSLSGTGGDEQFF
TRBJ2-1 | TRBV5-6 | CASSVRTTAYNEQFF
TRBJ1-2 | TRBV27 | CASSLQGAAGYTF
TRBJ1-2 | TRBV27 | CASSPPTGAGGHIYGYTF
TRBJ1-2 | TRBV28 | CASSPRGANYGYTF
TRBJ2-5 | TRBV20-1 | CSARDLGREETQYF
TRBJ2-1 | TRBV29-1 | CSVEDLSYNEQFF
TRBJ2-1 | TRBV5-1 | CASSQTAFSYNEQFF
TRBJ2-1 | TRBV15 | CATSTLTSGGYNEQFF
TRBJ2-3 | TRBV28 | CASSFETGVGDTQYF
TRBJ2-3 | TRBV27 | CASSHQGQGGTNTQYF
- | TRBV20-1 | CSARDRRLGLAVSEQYF
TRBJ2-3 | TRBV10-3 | CAISDGTSGDTQYF
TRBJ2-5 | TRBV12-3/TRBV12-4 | CAIRAGETVETQYF
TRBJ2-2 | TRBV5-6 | CASSLVGPEGELFF
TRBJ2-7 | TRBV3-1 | CASSQYGTLRGSEQYF